This TCR beta chain was profiled in a study of blood T cells in healthy people across ages. This clonotype appeared a few times. The use of a sample-barcoded 5' primer and a J-beta primer mix characterized a second PCR of about 7 to 12 cycles. TCRdb reanalysed the 5' RACE reads using MiXCR and keeps one entry per CDR3 protein. Here the sample spans over 500,000 distinct CDR3 sequences, about 29% being singletons. This CDR3 region has 14 residues. CDR1 is SQVTM, CDR2 ANQGSEA, per germline. V lost 3 bases and J lost 10, with 19 bases in between. The data were also submitted as part of a second study, on T cells of mothers and their children. From that study: Maternal samples each gave over 9 million TCR beta CDR3 reads, and child samples about 3 million each.

The V and J genes are TRBV29-1 and TRBJ2-1; D is perhaps TRBD2 (5 bases). Material for sequencing was blood. The clonotype comes from a boy younger than 10 in good health. The CDR3 sequence: CSVEGDGVIGEQFF. For the CDR3, the DNA is TGCAGCGTTGAGGGAGATGGGGTTATAGGAGAGCAGTTCTTC.